Given below is one TCR beta chain in context. The data belong to a study of blood T cell repertoires in COVID-19. The study recruited people aged about 18 to 90 years across 20 to 30 US areas. Cohorts were determined from participant-reported clinical history. The table came from immunoSEQ multiplex PCR; TCRdb's copy has only in-frame clones and leaves some out. There are under 250,000 clones in the sample; approximately 90% occur only once, and approximately 1.7% lies in the top ten. This CDR3 comprises 16 residues. J gave up 1 base and V 3 bases, and 4 bases lay outside the gene matches. From germline, CDR1 is SNHLY and CDR2 FYNNEI.

The V and J genes are TRBV2 and TRBJ2-2, with 8 bases aligning to TRBD2. Sequenced input: PBMCs or T cells enriched from blood (not recorded which). The TCR was taken from a man between 40 and 49 years old who had recovered from COVID-19. CDR3 amino acids: CASSEFGGENTGELFF. The DNA of the CDR3 is TGTGCCAGCAGTGAGTTCGGGGGGGAGAACACCGGGGAGCTGTTTTTT.